This TCR beta chain was identified in a study of beta chain features in type 1 diabetes. Findings and limits, study-wide: Shorter TCRB CDR3s, moderately but significantly so, were found in Type 1 diabetes patients in all four CD4+ subsets. PCR might favor shorter templates, but any such skew would affect patients and controls equally. The naive, central memory and Treg TCRB repertoires of patients appeared to be more similar to one another than those of healthy donors.

The CDR3 spans 15 residues. Germline values: CDR1 SGDLS, CDR2 YYNGEE. V shed 0 bases and J shed 6 bases, with 13 bases lying between them. This clone was counted between two and nine times. The antigen remains undetermined. At the DNA level, this CDR3 is encoded by other sequences in the same sample as well. Purities over 98% were achieved in all sorted populations. All of the isolated RNA was reverse transcribed, so expressed TCRB transcripts were sequenced. Using immunoSEQ multiplex PCR, the repertoire was profiled, and TCRdb retains in-frame clones only, with some absent. The table shows under 300,000 clones, with roughly 24% occurring only once.

The rearrangement uses TRBV9 and TRBJ2-1; D possibly corresponds to TRBD2 (6 bases). This clonotype originated in a young woman with type 1 diabetes. Sequenced sample: naive CD4+ T cells from blood. The CDR3 nucleotides read TGTGCCAGCAGCGTAGCTCCGGGAGTGGGCAATGAGCAGTTCTTC. Protein product: CASSVAPGVGNEQFF.